The subject of this entry is one T cell receptor (beta chain). MiXCR, run by TCRdb on the 5' RACE reads, gives a single entry per CDR3 protein. The sample consists of 550,000 to 800,000 distinct CDR3 sequences, just over 7% of them appearing once. This CDR3 is 15 amino acids long. Germline-derived CDR1 and CDR2 are SGHVS and FQNEAQ. The ends were cut back, 3 bases at V and 3 bases at J, with 15 bases in the middle. This sample is part of a study of identical twins. These data were also reused for a study on yellow fever vaccine responses in identical twins.

The chain combines TRBV7-8 with TRBJ2-7; D is possibly TRBD2 (6 bases). This receptor was identified in a woman under 30 in good health. The specimen was PBMCs. As DNA, the CDR3 is TGTGCCAGCAGCTTCGGGACTGGTATATACTACGAGCAGTACTTC. This translates into CASSFGTGIYYEQYF.